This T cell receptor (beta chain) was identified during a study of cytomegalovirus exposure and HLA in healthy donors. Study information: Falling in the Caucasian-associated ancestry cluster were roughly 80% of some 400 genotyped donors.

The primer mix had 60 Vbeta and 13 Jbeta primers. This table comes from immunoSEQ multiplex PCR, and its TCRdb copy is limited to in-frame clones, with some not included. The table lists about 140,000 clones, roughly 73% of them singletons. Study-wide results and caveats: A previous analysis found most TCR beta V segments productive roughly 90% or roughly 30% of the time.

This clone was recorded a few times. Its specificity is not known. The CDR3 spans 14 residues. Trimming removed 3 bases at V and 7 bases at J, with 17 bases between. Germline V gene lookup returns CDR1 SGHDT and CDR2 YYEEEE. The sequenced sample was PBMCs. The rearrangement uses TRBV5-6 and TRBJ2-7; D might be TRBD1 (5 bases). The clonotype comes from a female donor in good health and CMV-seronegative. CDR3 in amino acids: CASSSRVGAREQYF. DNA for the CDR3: TGTGCCAGCAGCTCCCGCGTAGGGGCGCGGGAGCAGTACTTC.